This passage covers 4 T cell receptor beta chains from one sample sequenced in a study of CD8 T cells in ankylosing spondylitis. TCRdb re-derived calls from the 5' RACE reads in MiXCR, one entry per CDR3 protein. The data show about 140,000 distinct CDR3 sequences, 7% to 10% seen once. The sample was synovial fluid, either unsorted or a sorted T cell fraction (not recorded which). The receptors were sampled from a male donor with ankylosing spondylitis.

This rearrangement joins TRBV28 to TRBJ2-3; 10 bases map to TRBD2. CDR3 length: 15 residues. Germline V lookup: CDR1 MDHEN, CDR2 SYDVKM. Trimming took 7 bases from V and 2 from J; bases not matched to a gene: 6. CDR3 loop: CASKTSGGATDTQYF. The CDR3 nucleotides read TGTGCCAGCAAAACCAGCGGGGGGGCCACAGATACGCAGTATTTT. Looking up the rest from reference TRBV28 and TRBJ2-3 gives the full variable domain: DVKVTQSSRYLVKRTGEKVFLECVQDMDHENMFWYRQDPGLGLRLIYFSYDVKMKEKGDIPEGYSVSREKKERFSLILESASTNQTSMYLCASKTSGGATDTQYFGPGTRLTVL.

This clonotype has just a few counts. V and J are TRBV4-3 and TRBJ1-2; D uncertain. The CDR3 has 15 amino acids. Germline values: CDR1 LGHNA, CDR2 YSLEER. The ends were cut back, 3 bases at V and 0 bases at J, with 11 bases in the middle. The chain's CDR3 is CASSQSSISNYGYTF. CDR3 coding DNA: TGCGCCAGCAGCCAGTCTTCGATTTCTAACTATGGCTACACCTTC.

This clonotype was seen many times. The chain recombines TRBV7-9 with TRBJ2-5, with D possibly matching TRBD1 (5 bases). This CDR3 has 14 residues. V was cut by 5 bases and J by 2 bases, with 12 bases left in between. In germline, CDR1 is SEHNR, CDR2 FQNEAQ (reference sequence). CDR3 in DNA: TGTGCCAGCAGCCAGACAGCAGAACAAGAGACCCAGTACTTC. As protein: CASSQTAEQETQYF.

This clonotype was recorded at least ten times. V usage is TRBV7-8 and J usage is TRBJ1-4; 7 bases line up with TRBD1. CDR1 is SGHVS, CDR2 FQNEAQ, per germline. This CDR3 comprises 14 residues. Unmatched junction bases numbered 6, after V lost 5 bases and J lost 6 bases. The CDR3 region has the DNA TGTGCCAGCAGCCCGGGACAGTTCCATGAAAAACTGTTTTTT. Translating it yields CASSPGQFHEKLFF.